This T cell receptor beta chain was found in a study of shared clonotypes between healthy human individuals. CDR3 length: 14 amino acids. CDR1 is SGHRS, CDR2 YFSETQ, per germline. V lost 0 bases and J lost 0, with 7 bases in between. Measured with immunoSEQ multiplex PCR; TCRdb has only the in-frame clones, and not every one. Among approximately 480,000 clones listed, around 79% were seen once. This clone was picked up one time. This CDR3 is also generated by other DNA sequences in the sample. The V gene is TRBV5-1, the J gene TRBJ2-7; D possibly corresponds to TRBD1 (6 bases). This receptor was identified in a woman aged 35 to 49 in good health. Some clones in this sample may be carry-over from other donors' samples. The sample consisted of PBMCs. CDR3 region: CASSLEQGSYEQYF. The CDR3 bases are TGCGCCAGCAGCTTGGAACAGGGCTCCTACGAGCAGTACTTC.